This T cell receptor (beta chain) was sequenced for a study of vaccination and CD4 T cells after COVID-19. Study summary: Investigators stimulated cells with overlapping spike peptides drawn from SARS-CoV-2, HCoV-NL63, HCoV-OC43 and HCoV-229E. Findings and caveats of the study: Convalescent participants were relatively few, and none had early post-infection timepoints studied.

CDR3 size: 15 residues. Germline V gene sequence: CDR1 MNHEY, CDR2 SMNVEV (reference sequence). The ends were cut back, 6 bases at V and 1 base at J, with 14 bases in the middle. An Oncomine TCR Beta short-read assay was used to sequence the DNA from cultured CD4+ T cells. From the PCR reads, TCRdb called clonotypes with MiXCR, one entry per CDR3 protein. There are 5,500 to 7,500 distinct CDR3 sequences in the sample; 45% to 60% occur only once, and 22% lies in the top ten. A few counts support this clonotype. Its specificity is unknown. The sample's treatment: roughly 10-day PBMC culture with coronavirus spike peptide pools or control peptides (ViraFEST assay). Researchers reported culturing approximately 1.8 million PBMCs per well with approximately 10 IU/ml IL-2 and about 9 ug/ml peptide pools.

The sequencing sample was made of CD4+ T cells from blood, cultured in vitro. The clonotype was recovered from a human donor who had recovered from COVID-19. The chain has TRBV27 and TRBJ2-3; D possibly corresponds to TRBD1 (6 bases). CDR3 sequence: CASSQGGVGTDTQYF. CDR3 coding DNA: TGTGCCAGCAGCCAAGGGGGTGTTGGCACAGATACGCAGTATTTT.